The sequence of this T cell receptor beta chain was determined in a study of blood T cell repertoires in COVID-19. Study in general: Collection of acute and convalescent COVID-19 samples took place in the United States, Italy and Spain. Sources were T cells, B-cell-depleted T cells, or PBMCs; the material itself was cDNA or gDNA.

Germline values: CDR1 MNHEY, CDR2 SVGEGT. The CDR3 sequence is 15 residues long. Germline trimming cut 4 bases from V and 7 bases from J; bases unmatched to any gene: 10. Per the study methods: From reference gene primer amplification, estimates of nucleated cell counts were derived. Here immunoSEQ multiplex PCR was the method, and the copy in TCRdb shows in-frame clones only, minus some. V and J calls plus clone size are reproduced from that table; the DNA served to infer D and trimming. The sample has some 150,000 clones, approximately 92% seen once. The receptor comes from a woman aged 55 to 70 with active COVID-19. The sequencing sample was made of peripheral blood. The genes are TRBV6-2 or TRBV6-3 and TRBJ2-3, with TRBD2 matching 8 bases. The CDR3 region is CASSLEPGLGNTQYF. CDR3 bases: TGTGCCAGCAGTTTGGAACCGGGACTAGGTAATACGCAGTATTTT.